These 6 T cell receptor beta chains were all obtained from the same sample, sequenced in a study of blood T cell repertoires in COVID-19 (dated by TCRdb to the early 2020s). Library preparation was by the immunoSEQ multiplex PCR assay. TCRdb retrieved this table from immuneACCESS and kept in-frame rearrangements only. Not all clones are present; in checked studies, unresolved V genes account for under half, and no reason is known for the remainder. The sample table shows fewer than 300,000 clones, and approximately 86% are seen once. The top ten clones comprise 9.4% of the sample. Input material: peripheral blood. Every receptor here comes from a man in his late teens or twenties with active or convalescent COVID-19.

The V and J genes are TRBV7-9 and TRBJ1-2, with 8 bases matching TRBD1. In germline, CDR1 is SEHNR, CDR2 FQNEAQ (reference sequence). The CDR3 contains 16 residues. Trimming cost V 3 bases and J 3 bases; bases outside gene matches: 9. CDR3 in amino acids: CASSLGRGRRDYGYTF. The CDR3 DNA is TGTGCCAGCAGCTTGGGCAGGGGGCGCCGAGACTATGGCTACACCTTC.

The gene calls are TRBV12-5 and TRBJ1-1, with D unclear. Trimming removed 6 bases at V and 0 bases at J, with 8 bases between. The CDR3 is 13 residues long. Germline CDR1 LGHNT, CDR2 FRNRAP. The CDR3 DNA sequence: TGTGCTAGTGGAGAGTTCATGAACACTGAAGCTTTCTTT. Protein sequence: CASGEFMNTEAFF.

The V call is TRBV7-2, the J call TRBJ1-2; a weak D match, TRBD1 (5 bases). In germline, CDR1 is SGHTA, CDR2 FQGNSA. Trimming stripped 5 bases from V and 3 bases from J, with 19 bases between. The CDR3 extends over 16 amino acids. The DNA of the CDR3 is TGTGCCAGCAGCCCCCTCAGGGTTATGGTTGACTATGGCTACACCTTC. Encoded protein: CASSPLRVMVDYGYTF.

The chain has TRBV6-2 or TRBV6-3 and TRBJ2-1; the match to TRBD1 covers 9 bases. This CDR3 is 16 amino acids long. CDR1 is MNHEY and CDR2 is SVGEGT in the germline V gene. Unmatched junction bases numbered 15, after V lost 6 bases and J lost 9 bases. The CDR3 loop is CASSLGSGQGDLEQFF. The CDR3 DNA follows: TGTGCCAGCAGCCTAGGGTCGGGACAGGGAGATCTTGAGCAGTTCTTC.

The chain carries TRBV3-1 (or the pseudogene TRBV3-2) and TRBJ2-7, with D possibly TRBD1 on 5 matching bases. The germline gives CDR1 LGHDT, CDR2 YNNKEL (reference sequence). The CDR3 spans 14 residues. Trimming removed 5 bases at V and 5 bases at J, with 16 bases between. The CDR3 DNA sequence: TGTGCCAGCAGCGACCAAGGGGTGGTCGACGAGCAGTACTTC. It encodes CASSDQGVVDEQYF.

V gene TRBV11-2 combines with J gene TRBJ2-7, with TRBD1 identical over 11 bases. V lost 5 bases, J lost 1 base, and 4 bases stayed unmatched. This CDR3 region has 15 residues. Germline CDR1 is SGHAT and CDR2 is FQNNGV. CDR3 bases: TGTGCCAGCAGCGTTGGGACAGGGGGGTCCTACGAGCAGTACTTC. Amino acid sequence: CASSVGTGGSYEQYF.